The 22 T cell receptor beta chains given below trace back to one sample, sequenced in a study of CD8 T cells in Susac syndrome. Random hexamers were used to reverse transcribe the RNA input (0.5 to 1 ug). TCRdb redid the calling of the immunoSEQ multiplex PCR reads with MiXCR, one entry per CDR3 protein. The sample yields some 200,000 distinct CDR3 sequences, approximately 95% seen once. The source material was CD8+ T cells from PBMCs. The receptors come from a human donor with Susac syndrome.

The V gene is TRBV20-1, the J gene TRBJ2-1; D ambiguous. CDR1 is DFQATT, CDR2 SNEGSKA, per germline (reference sequence). Trimming shortened V by 0 bases and J by 4 bases, and 13 bases separated the two germline ends. This CDR3 region has 15 residues. This CDR3 reads CSARDIGERYNEQFF. CDR3 DNA: TGCAGTGCTAGAGATATTGGAGAGAGATACAATGAGCAGTTCTTC.

The chain couples TRBV11-2 to TRBJ2-1; possible D gene TRBD2, 5 bases. Trimming removed 5 bases at V and 9 bases at J, with 23 bases between. Germline V gives CDR1 SGHAT, CDR2 FQNNGV. The length of the CDR3 is 16 residues. CDR3 region: CASSPAGEVTSAEQFF. The CDR3 DNA reads as TGTGCCAGCAGCCCCGCGGGCGAAGTAACCTCTGCTGAGCAGTTCTTC.

The chain joins TRBV27 to TRBJ2-1; D is unclear. This CDR3 contains 13 residues. V lost 0 bases to trimming and J lost 6 bases, with 6 bases between them. The germline CDR1 and CDR2 sequences are MNHEY and SMNVEV (reference sequence). Written as DNA, the CDR3 is TGTGCCAGCAGTTTATCCCGGACCAATGAGCAGTTCTTC. Its translation: CASSLSRTNEQFF.

The gene calls are TRBV11-2 and TRBJ2-7; 8 nucleotides line up with TRBD1. From germline, CDR1 is SGHAT and CDR2 FQNNGV. With V trimmed by 3 bases and J by 7 bases, 8 bases remained unmatched. The CDR3 is 14 amino acids. CDR3 residues: CASSFGTGMREQYF. The CDR3 bases are TGTGCCAGCAGCTTCGGGACAGGCATGCGGGAGCAGTACTTC.

The chain combines TRBV6-1 with TRBJ2-7, with 10 positions matching TRBD1. The CDR3 runs to 15 residues. V lost 6 bases, J lost 4 bases, and 9 bases stayed unmatched. Germline V lookup: CDR1 MNHNS, CDR2 SASEGT. CDR3 bases: TGTGCCAGCAGCCGCAAGGACAGGGGGATGTACGAGCAGTACTTC. Its protein is CASSRKDRGMYEQYF.

V and J are TRBV6-1 and TRBJ1-2; 10 bases match TRBD1. Germline lookup yields CDR1 MNHNS and CDR2 SASEGT. The CDR3 runs to 15 residues. V lost 2 bases, J lost 3 bases, and 3 bases stayed unmatched. DNA for the CDR3: TGTGCCAGCAGTGAATGGGACAGGGGTGACTATGGCTACACCTTC. It specifies CASSEWDRGDYGYTF.

This sequence joins TRBV9 and TRBJ1-5; D is possibly TRBD1 (6 bases). Looked up from germline, CDR1 is SGDLS and CDR2 is YYNGEE. The CDR3 is made up of 14 amino acids. Trimming left V 0 bases short and J 6 bases short, with 10 bases between. CDR3 bases: TGTGCCAGCAGCGTAGCTCCAGGGGTTCAGCCCCAGCATTTT. Protein: CASSVAPGVQPQHF. Based on the CDR3 plus reference TRBV9 and TRBJ1-5, the full variable domain is DSGVTQTPKHLITATGQRVTLRCSPRSGDLSVYWYQQSLDQGLQFLIQYYNGEERAKGNILERFSAQQFPDLHSELNLSSLELGDSALYFCASSVAPGVQPQHFGDGTRLSIL.

Only one count was recorded for this clonotype. V gene TRBV5-4 combines with J gene TRBJ2-1; no clear D. Deletions cut 4 bases from V and 3 bases from J, with 14 bases between. CDR3 length equals 15 residues. The germline CDR1 and CDR2 sequences are SGHNT and YYREEE (reference sequence). The chain's CDR3 is CASSLGNTLYNEQFF. CDR3 coding DNA: TGTGCCAGCAGCCTAGGTAACACACTCTACAATGAGCAGTTCTTC.

This clonotype was seen once. The rearrangement links TRBV9 to TRBJ2-1; 9 nucleotides agree with TRBD2. The germline CDR1 and CDR2 sequences are SGDLS and YYNGEE. The CDR3 contains 14 residues. V shed 2 bases and J 8 bases; nucleotides not matched to a gene: 5. The CDR3: CASSVSSGGDEQFF. The CDR3 nucleotides are TGTGCCAGCAGCGTGAGTAGCGGGGGCGATGAGCAGTTCTTC.

The gene calls are TRBV3-1 and TRBJ2-1; TRBD2 matches 13 bases. The trim removed 1 base at V and 5 bases at J, leaving 8 bases unmatched. CDR1 is LGHDT, CDR2 YNNKEL, per germline (reference sequence). The CDR3 loop spans 18 amino acids. DNA of the CDR3: TGTGCCAGCAGCCAAGCAGGACTAGCGGGAGCCCTTGACAATGAGCAGTTCTTC. Its translation: CASSQAGLAGALDNEQFF.

The rearrangement uses TRBV4-1 and TRBJ1-1, with D uncertain. CDR3 length: 14 residues. Trimming pared 8 bases from V and 0 bases from J, leaving 13 bases between. Germline-derived CDR1 and CDR2 are MGHRA and YSYEKL. As DNA, the CDR3 is TGCGCCAGCCAAGAAGGTCCGTTGAACACTGAAGCTTTCTTT. Translating gives CASQEGPLNTEAFF.

The chain combines TRBV3-1 with TRBJ2-1, with a tentative D call TRBD2 (6 bases). The CDR3 length is 14 residues. CDR1 and CDR2 from the germline V gene are LGHDT and YNNKEL (reference sequence). Trimming cost V 0 bases and J 12 bases, with 15 bases left between them. The DNA for the CDR3 is TGTGCCAGCAGCCAAGATTCCGTGCGGGGTGCGCAGTTCTTC. Protein: CASSQDSVRGAQFF.

This clonotype was recorded once. The chain uses TRBV4-2 and TRBJ2-2; D gene ambiguous. Germline loops: CDR1 LGHNA, CDR2 YNFKEQ. This CDR3 has 14 amino acids. The V and J ends lost 2 bases and 6 bases respectively, with 10 bases between them. This chain's CDR3 is CASSQNAPAGELFF. For the CDR3, the DNA is TGTGCCAGCAGCCAAAACGCCCCAGCCGGGGAGCTGTTTTTT.

The chain links TRBV29-1 to TRBJ2-7, with a weak D call TRBD2 (7 bases). CDR3 length: 16 residues. Between the trimmed V and J ends, which lost 2 bases and 2 bases, there was a span of 19 bases. CDR1 and CDR2 (germline): SQVTM, ANQGSEA. DNA of the CDR3: TGCAGCGTTGAATCATCCCCTTGGGGGGGGCCCTACGAGCAGTACTTC. Translated: CSVESSPWGGPYEQYF.

The chain carries TRBV14 and TRBJ2-3, with a weak D call TRBD1 (5 bases). Germline CDR1 SGHDN, CDR2 FVKESK. V lost 4 bases, J lost 9 bases, and 26 bases lay in between. This CDR3 has 17 residues. The CDR3 bases are TGTGCCAGCAGCCCATACGGAATGTTACAATTAACAGGCACGCAGTATTTT. Translating it yields CASSPYGMLQLTGTQYF.

The chain is built from TRBV20-1 and TRBJ1-4; D is ambiguous. The V gene's germline CDR1 is DFQATT and CDR2 SNEGSKA (reference sequence). V lost 4 bases and J 7 bases, leaving 16 bases between the germline ends. The CDR3 spans 14 residues. CDR3 sequence (DNA): TGCAGTGCTACCCCCCAGATATATGCTGAAAAACTGTTTTTT. The encoded protein is CSATPQIYAEKLFF.

This clonotype was detected a few times. The chain uses TRBV7-9 and TRBJ2-1; D call uncertain. The CDR3 contains 11 residues. The V end lost 3 bases, the J end lost 8 bases, and 5 bases lay between the germline ends. The germline gives CDR1 SEHNR, CDR2 FQNEAQ (reference sequence). In nucleotides, the CDR3 is TGTGCCAGCAGCTTTGTGGATGAGCAGTTCTTC. Its translation: CASSFVDEQFF. Filled out from reference TRBV7-9 and TRBJ2-1, the complete variable domain reads DTGVSQNPRHKITKRGQNVTFRCDPISEHNRLYWYRQTLGQGPEFLTYFQNEAQLEKSRLLSDRFSAERPKGSFSTLEIQRTEQGDSAMYLCASSFVDEQFFGPGTRLTVL.

The chain couples TRBV7-2 to TRBJ1-6; weak D call: TRBD1 (6 bases). The germline CDR1 and CDR2 sequences are SGHTA and FQGNSA. The CDR3 contains 14 residues. V was cut by 5 bases and J by 9 bases, with 14 bases left in between. Here the CDR3 DNA reads TGTGCCAGCAGCAATACAGGGTTAGGTTCACCCCTCCACTTT. Its protein is CASSNTGLGSPLHF. Supplemented by reference TRBV7-2 and TRBJ1-6, the full variable domain reads GAGVSQSPSNKVTEKGKDVELRCDPISGHTALYWYRQSLGQGLEFLIYFQGNSAPDKSGLPSDRFSAERTGGSVSTLTIQRTQQEDSAVYLCASSNTGLGSPLHFGNGTRLTVT.

J is TRBJ2-5 and V is TRBV6-5; D is uncertain. CDR1 MNHEY and CDR2 SVGAGI come from the germline V gene. Trimming pared 8 bases from V and 0 bases from J, leaving 16 bases between. CDR3 size: 15 residues. The CDR3 sequence: CASSQVSENQETQYF. CDR3 nucleotides: TGTGCCAGCTCCCAAGTCTCAGAGAACCAAGAGACCCAGTACTTC.

V and J are TRBV7-8 and TRBJ2-3; TRBD2 aligns across 13 bases. Germline CDR1 SGHVS, CDR2 FQNEAQ. This CDR3 is 17 amino acids long. V shed 5 bases and J 7 bases; nucleotides not matched to a gene: 12. CDR3 amino acids: CASSDLLAGGPLNTQYF. CDR3 nucleotide sequence: TGTGCCAGCAGCGATTTACTAGCGGGGGGGCCTTTGAATACGCAGTATTTT.

The genes are TRBV13 and TRBJ2-7; TRBD2 agrees at 8 bases. The trim removed 5 bases at V and 0 bases at J, leaving 6 bases unmatched. In germline, CDR1 is PRHDT, CDR2 FYEKMQ (reference sequence). The CDR3 is 15 amino acids. The CDR3 is CASSILAGPSYEQYF. CDR3 nucleotides: TGTGCCAGCAGCATTTTAGCGGGGCCCTCCTACGAGCAGTACTTC.

This chain's CDR3 is CASSLGDRGRDNSPLHF. In DNA form, the CDR3 reads TGTGCCAGCAGCTTGGGGGACAGGGGGCGAGATAATTCACCCCTCCACTTT. This chain uses TRBV7-8 with TRBJ1-6; TRBD1 matches at 12 bases. The CDR3 has 17 amino acids. V dropped 3 bases and J dropped 5; count of bases not matched to a gene: 5. CDR1 and CDR2 from the germline V gene are SGHVS and FQNEAQ. Complete variable domain (other parts from reference TRBV7-8 and TRBJ1-6): GAGVSQSPRYKVAKRGQDVALRCDPISGHVSLFWYQQALGQGPEFLTYFQNEAQLDKSGLPSDRFFAERPEGSVSTLKIQRTQQEDSAVYLCASSLGDRGRDNSPLHFGNGTRLTVT.